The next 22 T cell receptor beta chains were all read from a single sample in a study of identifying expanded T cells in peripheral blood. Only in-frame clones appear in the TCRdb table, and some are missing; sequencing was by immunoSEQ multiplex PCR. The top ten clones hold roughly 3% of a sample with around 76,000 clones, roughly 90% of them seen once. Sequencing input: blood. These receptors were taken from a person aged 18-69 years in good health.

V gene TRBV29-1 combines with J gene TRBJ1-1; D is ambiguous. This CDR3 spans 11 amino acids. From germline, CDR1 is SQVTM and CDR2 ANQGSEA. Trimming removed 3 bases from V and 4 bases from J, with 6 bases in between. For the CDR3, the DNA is TGCAGCGTTGATGTCAGCACTGAAGCTTTCTTT. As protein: CSVDVSTEAFF. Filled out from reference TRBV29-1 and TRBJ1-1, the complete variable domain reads SAVISQKPSRDICQRGTSLTIQCQVDSQVTMMFWYRQQPGQSLTLIATANQGSEATYESGFVIDKFPISRPNLTFSTLTVSNMSPEDSSIYLCSVDVSTEAFFGQGTRLTVV.

The CDR3 loop is CASSLLAGGPDTQYF. The CDR3 nucleotides are TGTGCCAGCAGCTTATTAGCGGGAGGGCCAGATACGCAGTATTTT. The chain has TRBV7-3 and TRBJ2-3; 11 bases line up with TRBD2. The V gene end was trimmed by 2 bases and the J gene end by 4 bases; junction bases not matched to a gene: 2. The CDR3 consists of 15 residues. Germline CDR1 is SGHTA and CDR2 is FQGTGA.

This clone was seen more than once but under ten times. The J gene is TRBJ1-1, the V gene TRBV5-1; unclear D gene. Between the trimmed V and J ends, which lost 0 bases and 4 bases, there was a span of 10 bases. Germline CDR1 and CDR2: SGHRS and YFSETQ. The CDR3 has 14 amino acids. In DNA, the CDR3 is TGCGCCAGCAGCTTGGTCGTAGGCTCCACTGAAGCTTTCTTT. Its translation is CASSLVVGSTEAFF. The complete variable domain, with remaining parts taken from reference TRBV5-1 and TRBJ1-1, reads KAGVTQTPRYLIKTRGQQVTLSCSPISGHRSVSWYQQTPGQGLQFLFEYFSETQRNKGNFPGRFSGRQFSNSRSEMNVSTLELGDSALYLCASSLVVGSTEAFFGQGTRLTVV.

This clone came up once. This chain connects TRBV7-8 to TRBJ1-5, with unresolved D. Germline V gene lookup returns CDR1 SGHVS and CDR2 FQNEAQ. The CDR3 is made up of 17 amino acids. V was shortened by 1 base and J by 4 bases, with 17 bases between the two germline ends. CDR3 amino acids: CASSLVGPWGGNQPQHF. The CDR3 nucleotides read TGTGCCAGCAGCTTAGTCGGCCCCTGGGGTGGAAATCAGCCCCAGCATTTT.

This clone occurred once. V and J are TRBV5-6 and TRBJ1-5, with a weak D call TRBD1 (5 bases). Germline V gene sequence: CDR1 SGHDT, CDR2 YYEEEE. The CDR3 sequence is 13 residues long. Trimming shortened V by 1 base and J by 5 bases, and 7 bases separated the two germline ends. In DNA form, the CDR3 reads TGTGCCAGCAGCTTGATGGGGGATCAGCCCCAGCATTTT. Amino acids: CASSLMGDQPQHF.

CDR3 sequence reads: CASSEGTGSNYGYTF. CDR3 DNA sequence: TGTGCCAGCAGTGAAGGGACAGGATCGAACTATGGCTACACCTTC. This sequence joins TRBV2 and TRBJ1-2, with 7 bases aligning to TRBD1. With 1 base clipped from V and 2 bases from J, the junction kept 4 bases outside the gene matches. CDR3 length equals 15 residues. Germline V lookup: CDR1 SNHLY, CDR2 FYNNEI. The full variable domain, in which reference TRBV2 and TRBJ1-2 provide the parts outside the CDR3, is EPEVTQTPSHQVTQMGQEVILRCVPISNHLYFYWYRQILGQKVEFLVSFYNNEISEKSEIFDDQFSVERPDGSNFTLKIRSTKLEDSAMYFCASSEGTGSNYGYTFGSGTRLTVV.

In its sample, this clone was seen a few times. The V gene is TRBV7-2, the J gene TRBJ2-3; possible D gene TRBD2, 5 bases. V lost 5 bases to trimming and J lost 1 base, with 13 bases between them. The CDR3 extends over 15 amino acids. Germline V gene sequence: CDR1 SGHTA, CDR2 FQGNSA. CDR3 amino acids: CASSLGGHGTDTQYF. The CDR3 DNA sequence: TGTGCCAGCAGCCTCGGAGGCCACGGCACAGATACGCAGTATTTT. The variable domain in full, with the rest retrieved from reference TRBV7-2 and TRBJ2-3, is GAGVSQSPSNKVTEKGKDVELRCDPISGHTALYWYRQSLGQGLEFLIYFQGNSAPDKSGLPSDRFSAERTGGSVSTLTIQRTQQEDSAVYLCASSLGGHGTDTQYFGPGTRLTVL.

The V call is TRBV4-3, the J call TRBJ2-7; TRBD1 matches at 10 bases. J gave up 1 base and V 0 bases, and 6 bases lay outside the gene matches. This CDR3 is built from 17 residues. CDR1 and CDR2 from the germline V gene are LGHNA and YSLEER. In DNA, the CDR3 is TGCGCCAGCAGCCAAGATCGCGGGACAGGGGCTTCCTACGAGCAGTACTTC. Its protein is CASSQDRGTGASYEQYF.

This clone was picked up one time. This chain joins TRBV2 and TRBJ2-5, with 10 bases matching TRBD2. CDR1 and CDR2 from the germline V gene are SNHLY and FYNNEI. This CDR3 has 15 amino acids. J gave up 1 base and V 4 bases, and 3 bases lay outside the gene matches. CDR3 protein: CASSGGLASQETQYF. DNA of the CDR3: TGTGCCAGCAGTGGGGGACTAGCGTCCCAAGAGACCCAGTACTTC.

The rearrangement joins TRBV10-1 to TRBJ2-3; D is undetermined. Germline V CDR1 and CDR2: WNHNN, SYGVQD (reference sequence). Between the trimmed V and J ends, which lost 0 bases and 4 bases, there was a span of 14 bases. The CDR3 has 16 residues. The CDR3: CASSESKGWAPDTQYF. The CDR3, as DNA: TGCGCCAGCAGTGAGTCAAAGGGATGGGCTCCAGATACGCAGTATTTT.

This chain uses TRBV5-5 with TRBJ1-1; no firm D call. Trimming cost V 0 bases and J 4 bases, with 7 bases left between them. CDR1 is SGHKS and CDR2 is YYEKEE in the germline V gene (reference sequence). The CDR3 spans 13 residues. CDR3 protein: CASSLEGSTEAFF. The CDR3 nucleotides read TGTGCCAGCAGCTTGGAGGGTAGCACTGAAGCTTTCTTT.

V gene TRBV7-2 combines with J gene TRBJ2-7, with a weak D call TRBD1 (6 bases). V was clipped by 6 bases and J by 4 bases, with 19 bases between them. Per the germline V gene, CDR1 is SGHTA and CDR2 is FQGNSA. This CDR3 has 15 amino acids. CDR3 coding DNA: TGTGCCAGCAGATTAACCCTACAGGGTCGGTACGAGCAGTACTTC. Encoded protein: CASRLTLQGRYEQYF. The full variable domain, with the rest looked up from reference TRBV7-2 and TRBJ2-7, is GAGVSQSPSNKVTEKGKDVELRCDPISGHTALYWYRQSLGQGLEFLIYFQGNSAPDKSGLPSDRFSAERTGGSVSTLTIQRTQQEDSAVYLCASRLTLQGRYEQYFGPGTRLTVT.

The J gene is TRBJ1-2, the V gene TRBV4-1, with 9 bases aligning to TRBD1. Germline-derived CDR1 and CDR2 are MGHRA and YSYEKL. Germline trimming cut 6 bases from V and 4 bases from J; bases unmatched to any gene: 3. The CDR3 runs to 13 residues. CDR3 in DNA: TGCGCCAGCAGTCCGACAGGGGGCTATGGCTACACCTTC. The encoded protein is CASSPTGGYGYTF.

The CDR3 nucleotides are TGTGCTAGTGGAGAGCTCGACCTAGCGGGAGACCGAGATACGCAGTATTTT. Its protein product is CASGELDLAGDRDTQYF. V usage is TRBV12-5 and J usage is TRBJ2-3, with 10 bases fitting TRBD2. Germline V lookup: CDR1 LGHNT, CDR2 FRNRAP. V shed 6 bases and J 5 bases; nucleotides not matched to a gene: 14. The CDR3 runs to 17 residues.

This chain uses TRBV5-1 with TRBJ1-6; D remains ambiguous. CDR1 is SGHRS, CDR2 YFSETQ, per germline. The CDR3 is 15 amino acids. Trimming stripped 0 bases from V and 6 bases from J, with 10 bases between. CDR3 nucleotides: TGCGCCAGCAGCTTGGGAGGTGGATTTAATTCACCCCTCCACTTT. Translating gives CASSLGGGFNSPLHF.

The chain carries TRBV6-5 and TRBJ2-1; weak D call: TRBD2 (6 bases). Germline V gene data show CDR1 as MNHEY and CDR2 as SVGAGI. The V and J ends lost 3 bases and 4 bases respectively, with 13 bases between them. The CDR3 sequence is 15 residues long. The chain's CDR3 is CASSYAAGQYNEQFF. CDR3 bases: TGTGCCAGCAGTTATGCAGCGGGCCAGTACAATGAGCAGTTCTTC.

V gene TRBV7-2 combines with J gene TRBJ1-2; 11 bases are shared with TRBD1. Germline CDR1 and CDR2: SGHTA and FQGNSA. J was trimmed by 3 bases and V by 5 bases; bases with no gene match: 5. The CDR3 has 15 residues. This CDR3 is CASSRRTGGDYGYTF. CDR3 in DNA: TGTGCCAGCAGCCGCCGGACAGGGGGCGACTATGGCTACACCTTC.

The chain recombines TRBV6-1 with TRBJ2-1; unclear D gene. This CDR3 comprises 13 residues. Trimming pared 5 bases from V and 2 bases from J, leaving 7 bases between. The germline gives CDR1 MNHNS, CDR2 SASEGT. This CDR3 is CASSRDTYNEQFF. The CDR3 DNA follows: TGTGCCAGCAGTCGTGACACCTACAATGAGCAGTTCTTC.

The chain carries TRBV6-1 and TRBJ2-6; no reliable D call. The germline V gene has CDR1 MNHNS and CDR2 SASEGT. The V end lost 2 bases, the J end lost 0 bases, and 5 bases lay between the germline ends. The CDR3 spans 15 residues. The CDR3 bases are TGTGCCAGCAGTGAAAGACACTCTGGGGCCAACGTCCTGACTTTC. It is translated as CASSERHSGANVLTF.

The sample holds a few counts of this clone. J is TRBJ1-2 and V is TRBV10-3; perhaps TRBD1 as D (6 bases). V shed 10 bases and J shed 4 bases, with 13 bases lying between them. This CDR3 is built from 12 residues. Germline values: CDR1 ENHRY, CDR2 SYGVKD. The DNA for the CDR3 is TGTGCCACCCAGGGGCTTAGCTATGGCTACACCTTC. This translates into CATQGLSYGYTF.

CDR3 region: CASSQTPWPSNYGYTF. CDR3 in DNA: TGCGCCAGCAGCCAAACCCCATGGCCCAGTAACTATGGCTACACCTTC. The gene calls are TRBV5-1 and TRBJ1-2; D is uncertain. The germline V gene encodes CDR1 SGHRS and CDR2 YFSETQ. Trimming pared 4 bases from V and 1 base from J, leaving 17 bases between. The CDR3 contains 16 residues.

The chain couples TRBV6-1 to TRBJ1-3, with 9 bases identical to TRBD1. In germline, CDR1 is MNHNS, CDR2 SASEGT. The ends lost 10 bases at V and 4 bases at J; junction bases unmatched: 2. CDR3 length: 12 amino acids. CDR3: CATGTGGNTIYF. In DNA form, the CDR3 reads TGTGCCACCGGGACAGGGGGAAACACCATATATTTT.